This TCR beta chain was identified in a study of blood T cell repertoires in COVID-19. The CDR3 runs to 14 residues. In germline, CDR1 is LGHDT, CDR2 YNNKEL (reference sequence). On this clone: Mismatch with germline at one junction end may stem from a read error.

The table came from immunoSEQ multiplex PCR; TCRdb's copy has only in-frame clones and leaves some out. The table lists some 120,000 clones, 85% of them singletons. J is TRBJ1-5 and V is TRBV3-1 (or the pseudogene TRBV3-2); D gene ambiguous. The sequenced sample consisted of peripheral blood. This TCR was recovered from a man at least 80 years old with active or convalescent COVID-19. The CDR3 protein is CASSKDTSNQPQHF. In DNA, the CDR3 is TGTGCCAGCAGCAAAGACACAAGCAATCAGCCCCAGCATTTT.